These 11 T cell receptor beta chains were all obtained from the same sample, sequenced in a study of control samples from healthy donors and cancer patients. Data came from immunoSEQ multiplex PCR; TCRdb stores just in-frame clones and leaves some out. The sample includes tens of thousands of clones, roughly 80% of them seen just once. Sequenced input: blood. Receptors were obtained from a man between 65 and 85 years old in good health.

The J gene is TRBJ1-1, the V gene TRBV2; 9 nucleotides match TRBD1. Unmatched junction bases numbered 11, after V lost 5 bases and J lost 10 bases. This CDR3 spans 14 amino acids. The germline gives CDR1 SNHLY, CDR2 FYNNEI. The CDR3 DNA follows: TGTGCCAGCAGTACGGACAGGGGAATATCGGGAGCTTTCTTT. Translating it yields CASSTDRGISGAFF.

The chain is built from TRBV11-2 and TRBJ2-3; 10 bases fit TRBD2. CDR1 and CDR2 from the germline V gene are SGHAT and FQNNGV. The CDR3 loop spans 17 amino acids. Trimming cost V 5 bases and J 6 bases; bases outside gene matches: 14. The chain's CDR3 is CASSQGLAGASGDTQYF. For the CDR3, the DNA is TGTGCCAGCAGCCAAGGGCTAGCGGGAGCCTCGGGGGATACGCAGTATTTT. Supplemented by reference TRBV11-2 and TRBJ2-3, the full variable domain reads EAGVAQSPRYKIIEKRQSVAFWCNPISGHATLYWYQQILGQGPKLLIQFQNNGVVDDSQLPKDRFSAERLKGVDSTLKIQPAKLEDSAVYLCASSQGLAGASGDTQYFGPGTRLTVL.

The J gene is TRBJ1-1, the V gene TRBV6-5; D is uncertain. The CDR3 is made up of 15 amino acids. Trimming cost V 8 bases and J 4 bases, with 20 bases left between them. Germline CDR1 is MNHEY and CDR2 is SVGAGI. Written as DNA, the CDR3 is TGTGCCAGCGTTAGAGGCGGCACACCCTCCACTGAAGCTTTCTTT. This gives the protein CASVRGGTPSTEAFF.

The rearrangement uses TRBV4-1 and TRBJ2-5, with 7 bases matching TRBD2. Germline CDR1 reads MGHRA; CDR2 reads YSYEKL. The CDR3 is 16 residues long. The ends lost 2 bases at V and 2 bases at J; junction bases unmatched: 8. The CDR3: CASSQREGRGQETQYF. The DNA for the CDR3 is TGCGCCAGCAGCCAAAGGGAGGGGCGGGGGCAAGAGACCCAGTACTTC.

The rearrangement joins TRBV11-2 to TRBJ1-3; D gene unclear. Germline CDR1 and CDR2: SGHAT and FQNNGV. Trimming shortened V by 3 bases and J by 0 bases, and 6 bases separated the two germline ends. This CDR3 spans 14 amino acids. The CDR3 loop is CASSFGVSGNTIYF. CDR3 bases: TGTGCCAGCAGCTTTGGGGTCTCTGGAAACACCATATATTTT.

This chain uses TRBV5-3 with TRBJ2-1; no clear D. TRBV5-3 is an open reading frame, and its role is uncertain. CDR3 length equals 10 residues. V was pared by 3 bases and J by 5 bases, with 0 bases between. CDR3 sequence: CARSYNEQFF. The CDR3, as DNA: TGTGCCAGAAGCTACAATGAGCAGTTCTTC.

The V call is TRBV5-1, the J call TRBJ2-1, with a tentative D call TRBD2 (6 bases). Trimming pared 5 bases from V and 0 bases from J, leaving 12 bases between. The CDR3 is 15 residues long. Germline V CDR1 and CDR2: SGHRS, YFSETQ. The CDR3 bases are TGCGCCAGCAGTCCTAGCGTGAGCTCCTACAATGAGCAGTTCTTC. Its protein product is CASSPSVSSYNEQFF.

The chain has TRBV19 and TRBJ1-2; a weak D match, TRBD1 (6 bases). V lost 5 bases to trimming and J lost 4 bases, with 11 bases between them. In germline, CDR1 is LNHDA, CDR2 SQIVND (reference sequence). The CDR3 contains 13 residues. The CDR3 sequence: CASSWTVLYGYTF. As DNA, the CDR3 is TGTGCCAGTAGTTGGACAGTCCTCTATGGCTACACCTTC.

This sequence joins TRBV10-3 and TRBJ1-2; 8 bases match TRBD1. In germline, CDR1 is ENHRY, CDR2 SYGVKD. CDR3 length: 14 residues. Germline trimming cut 4 bases from V and 5 bases from J; bases unmatched to any gene: 6. CDR3 nucleotide sequence: TGTGCCATCAGTGCACAGGGGGTAGGATATGGCTACACCTTC. It yields the protein CAISAQGVGYGYTF.

The rearrangement uses TRBV12-5 and TRBJ2-2; D is unresolved. Germline V lookup: CDR1 LGHNT, CDR2 FRNRAP. The CDR3 runs 13 residues. V dropped 3 bases and J dropped 2 bases, with 4 bases sitting between them. CDR3: CASGLGNTGELFF. The DNA of the CDR3 is TGTGCTAGTGGTTTAGGAAACACCGGGGAGCTGTTTTTT.

There are a few counts of this clone. This sequence joins TRBV10-3 and TRBJ2-1; TRBD2 is a possible D gene (5 bases). The CDR3 loop spans 14 amino acids. In germline, CDR1 is ENHRY, CDR2 SYGVKD. V shed 7 bases and J shed 4 bases, with 14 bases lying between them. The CDR3, as DNA: TGTGCCATCAATGATCCCGGGGAGTACAATGAGCAGTTCTTC. Translation gives CAINDPGEYNEQFF.